Listed here are 4 T cell receptor beta chains from one sample, sequenced in a study of blood T cell repertoires in COVID-19. Using immunoSEQ multiplex PCR, the repertoire was profiled, and TCRdb retains in-frame clones only, with some absent. The top ten hold about a sixth of the sample, which has about 130,000 clones, about 86% seen once. The sequencing input was peripheral blood. These receptors all stem from a woman aged 50 to 60 with acute or convalescent COVID-19.

This clone was detected only once. The chain uses TRBV10-3 and TRBJ2-1; maybe TRBD1 (7 bases). This CDR3 is built from 16 residues. Trimming pared 5 bases from V and 3 bases from J, leaving 17 bases between. Germline CDR1 and CDR2: ENHRY and SYGVKD. The DNA for the CDR3 is TGTGCCATCAGTACGGCGGGCGGGACAGTCTACAATGAGCAGTTCTTC. Protein product: CAISTAGGTVYNEQFF.

This chain links TRBV19 with TRBJ1-5; D possibly corresponds to TRBD1 (5 bases). Per germline, CDR1 LNHDA and CDR2 SQIVND (reference sequence). CDR3 length: 17 residues. The V end lost 5 bases, the J end lost 8 bases, and 25 bases lay between the germline ends. The CDR3, as DNA: TGTGCCAGTAGTGGAGGCGGGGCCGGTAGTCAAGTCAAGCCCCAGCATTTT. It translates to CASSGGGAGSQVKPQHF.

This clone was seen a few times. The gene calls are TRBV5-5 and TRBJ1-2; D gene unclear. Trimming left V 0 bases short and J 3 bases short, with 12 bases between. Germline-derived CDR1 and CDR2 are SGHKS and YYEKEE (reference sequence). The CDR3 spans 15 residues. The CDR3 DNA reads TGTGCCAGCAGCTTGGCCCAGCGGTCGTACTATGGCTACACCTTC. It codes for CASSLAQRSYYGYTF.

The rearrangement uses TRBV9 and TRBJ1-3; 9 nucleotides line up with TRBD1. The CDR3 runs to 16 residues. V was clipped by 3 bases and J by 0 bases; unmatched bases: 4. Germline V gene data show CDR1 as SGDLS and CDR2 as YYNGEE. CDR3 DNA: TGTGCCAGCAGCGGGGACAGGGCCTTCTCTGGAAACACCATATATTTT. Its protein is CASSGDRAFSGNTIYF.